A selection of T cell receptor beta chains follows, all from one sample in a study of T cells expressing NK-cell markers. TCRdb processed the 5' RACE reads again and assigns one entry to each CDR3 protein, with no DNA. Found here are approximately 150,000 distinct CDR3 sequences; the top ten clones hold 12%. Sample: blood T cells: a sorted CD56 or NKG2C T cell subset, CD4+ or CD8+ T cells, or bulk PBMC T cells (not recorded which). The receptors were gathered from a young man in good health. Each CDR3 is given with its conserved first and last residue.

j_call,cdr3_length,v_call,cdr3_aa
TRBJ2-1,15,TRBV5-6,CASSLDRGPYNEQFF
TRBJ2-5,12,TRBV7-9,CASSSVATAQYF
TRBJ2-5,14,TRBV27,CASSLDRGSETQYF
TRBJ1-5,15,TRBV9,CASSVGTGAHQPQHF
TRBJ2-3,14,TRBV25-1,CASGQLAGEDTQYF
TRBJ1-2,15,TRBV20-1,CSASRAGGSVYGYTF
TRBJ1-1,14,TRBV18,CASSPPVGRGGAFF
TRBJ2-5,15,TRBV6-1,CASSEAVELWKTQYF
TRBJ1-1,17,TRBV5-1,CASSLGRNRDPNTEAFF
TRBJ2-1,16,TRBV5-4,CASSLGPTGAYNEQFF
TRBJ1-3,15,TRBV3-1,CASSQDRSTGNTIYF
TRBJ2-7,16,TRBV20-1,CSASPKGGYSTYEQYF
TRBJ2-5,15,TRBV7-9,CASSLVLAGEETQYF
TRBJ1-2,14,TRBV20-1,CSARDQNFNYGYTF
TRBJ2-1,12,TRBV29-1,CSVTGGRNEQFF
TRBJ2-1,14,TRBV10-2,CATKPLADYNEQFF
TRBJ2-6,16,TRBV7-9,CASSFPRETGANVLTF
TRBJ2-1,17,TRBV15,CATSPRELAGVLNEQFF
TRBJ2-1,16,TRBV29-1,CSVEDPRTGMYNEQFF
TRBJ2-7,14,TRBV20-1,CSASTPAGAYEQYF
TRBJ2-3,12,TRBV12-3/TRBV12-4,CASTGRADTQYF
TRBJ1-5,14,TRBV2,CASRFSSGNQPQHF
TRBJ2-1,17,TRBV9,CASSDSGRARIVGEQFF
TRBJ2-7,14,TRBV20-1,CSARGLAGVLEQYF
TRBJ2-7,14,TRBV15,CATSRDREGLEQYF
TRBJ2-3,13,TRBV5-5,CASGTGDTDTQYF
TRBJ2-1,13,TRBV20-1,CSARADAYNEQFF
TRBJ1-1,14,TRBV19,CASSIGGVYTEAFF
TRBJ2-5,16,TRBV12-3/TRBV12-4,CASRFLSRMGGETQYF
TRBJ2-1,12,TRBV6-6,CASTGAYNEQFF
TRBJ2-2,15,TRBV5-1,CASSSDSGSTGELFF
TRBJ2-5,15,TRBV4-3,CASSHTTRGGETQYF
TRBJ2-3,15,TRBV12-3/TRBV12-4,CASSSGTAYTDTQYF
TRBJ2-1,14,TRBV27,CASSPHRVRNEQFF
TRBJ2-2,14,TRBV20-1,CSARDFSNTGELFF
TRBJ2-1,13,TRBV4-1,CASSPGQGYGQFF
TRBJ2-2,18,TRBV12-5,CASRWTSGSDQVTGELFF
TRBJ2-3,17,TRBV29-1,CSAVPPLAGSGTDTQYF
TRBJ2-3,11,TRBV20-1,CSARVGATQYF
TRBJ2-1,16,TRBV6-5,CASRKYRLAGEGEQFF
TRBJ2-1,16,TRBV27,CASSLLVPEGRNEQFF
TRBJ1-4,16,TRBV7-9,CASSTNHKDLNEKLFF
TRBJ2-1,14,TRBV3-1,CASSQGTGAPEQFF
TRBJ2-3,16,TRBV19,CASSTGGGTYPDTQYF
TRBJ2-2,17,TRBV3-1,CASSQDRASWDTGELFF
TRBJ2-2,17,TRBV27,CASSLLVGHTNTGELFF
TRBJ2-1,13,TRBV15,CATSRSEGNEQFF
TRBJ1-5,16,TRBV12-3/TRBV12-4,CASSRNRVNLNQPQHF
TRBJ1-2,16,TRBV29-1,CSVEDRMTGGDYGYTF
TRBJ2-3,13,TRBV24-1,CATSDLEGDTQYF
TRBJ2-3,14,TRBV6-1,CASREFERGDTQYF
TRBJ1-1,15,TRBV7-9,CASRGPQGRNAEAFF
TRBJ2-6,16,TRBV6-1,CASMRGQGSGANVLTF
TRBJ2-7,15,TRBV3-1,CASSQGLALGNEQYF
TRBJ2-1,15,TRBV20-1,CSVVLAGVRRNEQFF